This is a list of T cell receptor beta chains from one sample in a study of cytomegalovirus exposure and HLA in healthy donors. Method: immunoSEQ multiplex PCR; TCRdb's copy keeps in-frame clones and lacks some. Of 87,000 or so clones in the sample, around 79% were seen once. The sample comprised PBMCs. Every receptor here comes from a woman aged 40 to 55 in good health and CMV-seronegative. Both conserved end residues are part of each CDR3. Fields, in order: clone size, J gene, D gene, V gene, CDR3 protein, CDR3 DNA. D genes are given only for firm matches. Only some rows state a clone size, as once, few, many or a class for expanded clones.

>.|TRBJ2-4|.|TRBV5-6
CASSSLSAKNIQYF
TGTGCCAGCAGTTCGCTATCAGCCAAAAACATTCAGTACTTC
>.|TRBJ1-5|.|TRBV19
CASTDYSNQPQHF
TGTGCCAGCACAGATTATAGCAATCAGCCCCAGCATTTT
>.|TRBJ1-2|.|TRBV21-1
CASSAPRGQNYGYTF
TGTGCCAGCAGCGCCCCCAGGGGGCAGAACTATGGCTACACCTTC
>.|TRBJ1-1|.|TRBV6-1
CASRETGNTEAFF
TGTGCCAGCAGAGAGACAGGGAACACTGAAGCTTTCTTT
>.|TRBJ1-1|TRBD1|TRBV7-9
CASSPDRAGRTEAFF
TGTGCCAGCAGCCCAGACAGGGCGGGAAGGACTGAAGCTTTCTTT
>.|TRBJ2-5|TRBD2|TRBV2
CASRGAGGPQETQYF
TGTGCCAGCAGGGGGGCGGGGGGGCCCCAAGAGACCCAGTACTTC
>few|TRBJ2-2|.|TRBV6-5
CASRGTGYTGELFF
TGTGCCAGCAGGGGCACAGGGTACACCGGGGAGCTGTTTTTT
>.|TRBJ2-1|TRBD2|TRBV2
CASSLTSWTTHNEQFF
TGTGCCAGCAGTCTGACTAGCTGGACTACCCACAATGAGCAGTTCTTC
>.|TRBJ1-3|TRBD1|TRBV9
CASSVDQQGRNTIYF
TGTGCCAGCAGCGTAGACCAACAGGGGCGAAACACCATATATTTT
>once|TRBJ1-1|TRBD1|TRBV5-1
CASSSQGGMNTEAFF
TGCGCCAGCAGCTCACAGGGGGGAATGAACACTGAAGCTTTCTTT
>.|TRBJ2-7|.|TRBV6-1
CASTEHGDVYEQYF
TGTGCCAGCACCGAACACGGGGATGTCTACGAGCAGTACTTC
>few|TRBJ1-1|TRBD1|TRBV6-5
CASSYSKDRGLAFF
TGTGCCAGCAGTTACTCGAAGGACAGGGGCTTAGCTTTCTTT
>.|TRBJ2-1|TRBD2|TRBV10-3
CAIRGTSGGDNEQFF
TGTGCCATCAGGGGGACTAGCGGGGGGGACAATGAGCAGTTCTTC
>.|TRBJ1-2|.|TRBV19
CASSRAGLDYGYTF
TGTGCCAGTAGTAGGGCAGGCCTTGACTATGGCTACACCTTC
>few|TRBJ1-6|TRBD1|TRBV2
CASSADRGRGNSPLHF
TGTGCCAGCAGTGCTGACAGGGGGCGTGGAAATTCACCCCTCCACTTT
>.|TRBJ2-2|TRBD1|TRBV19
CASNLGGDDTGELFF
TGTGCCAGTAATCTAGGGGGCGACGACACCGGGGAGCTGTTTTTT
>few|TRBJ1-1|.|TRBV6-1
CASSPTGFNTEAFF
TGTGCCAGCAGCCCAACAGGGTTTAACACTGAAGCTTTCTTT
>few|TRBJ1-5|.|TRBV7-8
CASSPTPLSMSNQPQHF
TGTGCCAGCAGCCCCACCCCCCTTTCTATGAGCAATCAGCCCCAGCATTTT